This TCR beta chain was captured by sequencing in a study of CD8 T cells in ankylosing spondylitis. Ten or more counts support this clonotype. TCRdb reprocessed the 5' RACE reads via MiXCR and lists one record per CDR3 protein. The table lists 130,000 or so distinct CDR3 sequences, approximately 6.8% of them singletons. The germline gives CDR1 DFQATT, CDR2 SNEGSKA (reference sequence). V dropped 3 bases and J dropped 4; count of bases not matched to a gene: 6. The CDR3 has 15 amino acids. This sequence was found in a male donor with ankylosing spondylitis or in good health (not recorded which). Sequencing input: blood, either unsorted or a sorted T cell fraction (not recorded which). The chain joins TRBV20-1 to TRBJ2-3; 11 nucleotides line up with TRBD1. In nucleotides, the CDR3 is TGCAGTGCTAGTGCCGGGACAGGGGGGGCAGATACGCAGTATTTT. Residues: CSASAGTGGADTQYF.